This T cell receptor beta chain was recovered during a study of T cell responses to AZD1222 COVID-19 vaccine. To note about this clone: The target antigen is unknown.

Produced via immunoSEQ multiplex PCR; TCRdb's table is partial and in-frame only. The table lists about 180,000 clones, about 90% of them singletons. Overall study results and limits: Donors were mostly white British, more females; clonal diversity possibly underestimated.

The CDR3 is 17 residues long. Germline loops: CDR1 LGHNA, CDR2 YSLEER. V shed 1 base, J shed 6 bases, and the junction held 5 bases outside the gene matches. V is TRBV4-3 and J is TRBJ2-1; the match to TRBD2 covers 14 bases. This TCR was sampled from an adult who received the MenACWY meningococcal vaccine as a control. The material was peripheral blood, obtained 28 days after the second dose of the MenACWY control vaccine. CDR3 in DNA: TGCGCCAGCAGCCAAGCCCTAGGACTAGCGGGGGGCAATGAGCAGTTCTTC. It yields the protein CASSQALGLAGGNEQFF.